This T cell receptor (beta chain) was identified in a study of T-cell memory formation after mild COVID-19. Looking at the study overall: In these data, TCR clusters were largely donor specific. Regarding the study as a whole: Day 15 to 85 contracting clones showed balanced CD4/CD8; later expanders leaned CD4+.

About this clonotype: Its antigen is unknown.

One entry per CDR3 protein results from TCRdb running MiXCR on the 5' RACE reads. The repertoire holds just over 60,000 distinct CDR3 sequences, with 9% to 9.5% as singletons. V lost 6 bases and J lost 2, with 17 bases in between. The CDR3 extends over 16 amino acids. Looked up from germline, CDR1 is SEHNR and CDR2 is FQNEAQ (reference sequence). The sequencing input was PBMCs or a T cell subset sorted from them (not recorded which). The TCR originated in a man between 18 and 29 years old who had mild COVID-19 (a few samples of this study predate the infection). Cell type and time point are not known. The V and J genes are TRBV7-9 and TRBJ2-1, with D perhaps given as TRBD1 or TRBD2 (5 bases each). CDR3 coding DNA: TGTGCCAGCAGGCCCTACCCCGGGACGGCCTACAATGAGCAGTTCTTC. Amino acids: CASRPYPGTAYNEQFF.